The 30 T cell receptor beta chains in this list originate from one sample, sequenced in a study of blood T cell repertoires in COVID-19. Method: immunoSEQ multiplex PCR; TCRdb's copy keeps in-frame clones and lacks some. The sample carries 200,000 to 250,000 clones, roughly nine tenths recorded once. The sequencing input was peripheral blood. The receptors were gathered from a man in his 70s with acute or convalescent COVID-19.

The chain uses TRBV10-3 and TRBJ1-4; no clear D. Trimming removed 8 bases at V and 4 bases at J, with 8 bases between. Per the germline V gene, CDR1 is ENHRY and CDR2 is SYGVKD. This CDR3 region has 12 residues. The CDR3, as DNA: TGTGCCATCGGAGAAGTTAATGAAAAACTGTTTTTT. Translated, it gives CAIGEVNEKLFF.

V and J are TRBV6-5 and TRBJ2-7; maybe TRBD2 (5 bases). Trimming took 5 bases from V and 6 from J, leaving 17 bases between them. The CDR3 totals 14 residues. The V gene's germline CDR1 is MNHEY and CDR2 SVGAGI. In DNA form, the CDR3 reads TGTGCCAGCAGTCCCCGGTGGGATGCGGGCGAGCAGTACTTC. It specifies CASSPRWDAGEQYF.

V usage is TRBV6-5 and J usage is TRBJ1-1; no reliable D call. V shed 0 bases and J shed 1 base, with 9 bases lying between them. Per germline, CDR1 MNHEY and CDR2 SVGAGI. This CDR3 has 15 amino acids. The CDR3 nucleotides are TGTGCCAGCAGTTACTCTACGCGGGGGAACACTGAAGCTTTCTTT. It encodes CASSYSTRGNTEAFF.

Comments on this clone: At the DNA level, this CDR3 is encoded by other sequences in the same sample as well. The rearrangement links TRBV18 to TRBJ1-5; 7 bases agree with TRBD1. The length of the CDR3 is 13 residues. CDR1 is KGHSH, CDR2 LQKENI, per germline. With V trimmed by 3 bases and J by 6 bases, 2 bases remained unmatched. The CDR3 protein is CASSPTGTQPQHF. The CDR3, as DNA: TGTGCCAGCTCACCGACAGGGACTCAGCCCCAGCATTTT.

The rearrangement uses TRBV12-5 and TRBJ2-1; 7 bases fit TRBD1. The CDR3 contains 17 residues. J gave up 0 bases and V 2 bases, and 7 bases lay outside the gene matches. Germline values: CDR1 LGHNT, CDR2 FRNRAP. CDR3 region: CASGLSPGGDSYNEQFF. The CDR3 nucleotides read TGTGCTAGTGGTTTGTCTCCAGGGGGAGACTCCTACAATGAGCAGTTCTTC.

The chain joins TRBV10-3 to TRBJ1-1; perhaps TRBD1 as D (5 bases). The CDR3 totals 17 residues. Germline values: CDR1 ENHRY, CDR2 SYGVKD. V gave up 1 base and J gave up 5 bases, with 20 bases separating them. The CDR3 loop is CAISELRTGAAGTEAFF. The CDR3, as DNA: TGTGCCATCAGTGAGTTGAGAACTGGGGCGGCGGGGACTGAAGCTTTCTTT.

The J gene is TRBJ1-4, the V gene TRBV19; 12 bases are a match to TRBD1. Per germline, CDR1 LNHDA and CDR2 SQIVND (reference sequence). The CDR3 length is 16 residues. J lost 8 bases, V lost 8 bases, and 12 bases had no gene match. In DNA form, the CDR3 reads TGTGCCAGTCGAAGAGGGACAGGGGGCCGAGTGGAAAAACTGTTTTTT. Protein product: CASRRGTGGRVEKLFF.

This chain links TRBV7-3 with TRBJ2-5; possibly TRBD1 for D (5 bases). CDR3 length equals 14 residues. Germline-derived CDR1 and CDR2 are SGHTA and FQGTGA. Trimming shortened V by 5 bases and J by 1 base, and 11 bases separated the two germline ends. CDR3 nucleotide sequence: TGTGCCAGCAGCCGAGGACATACCCAAGAGACCCAGTACTTC. This codes for CASSRGHTQETQYF.

V and J are TRBV7-2 and TRBJ1-1; a possible D gene is TRBD1 (5 bases). Germline V gives CDR1 SGHTA, CDR2 FQGNSA. This CDR3 region has 15 residues. Between the trimmed V and J ends, which lost 1 base and 5 bases, there was a span of 14 bases. The CDR3 reads CASSLGGSGVTEAFF. CDR3 nucleotides: TGTGCCAGCAGCTTAGGTGGGTCGGGGGTGACTGAAGCTTTCTTT.

The chain carries TRBV27 and TRBJ1-1; the D is unclear. V lost 1 base, J lost 0 bases, and 3 bases lay in between. Germline V gene data show CDR1 as MNHEY and CDR2 as SMNVEV (reference sequence). The CDR3 is made up of 13 amino acids. In DNA form, the CDR3 reads TGTGCCAGCAGTTTATTTATGAACACTGAAGCTTTCTTT. This gives the protein CASSLFMNTEAFF.

This clone was detected once. The chain uses TRBV27 and TRBJ1-6, with a possible D match to TRBD1 (5 bases). CDR1 is MNHEY and CDR2 is SMNVEV in the germline V gene (reference sequence). This CDR3 spans 15 amino acids. V lost 3 bases and J 4 bases, leaving 10 bases between the germline ends. The CDR3 protein is CASSFVGGYNSPLHF. CDR3 in DNA: TGTGCCAGCAGTTTTGTGGGGGGTTATAATTCACCCCTCCACTTT.

This sequence joins TRBV19 and TRBJ2-2; 10 bases map to TRBD1. This CDR3 is 16 amino acids long. Germline CDR1 LNHDA, CDR2 SQIVND (reference sequence). Trimming took 6 bases from V and 2 from J; bases not matched to a gene: 6. The CDR3 here is CASSFDRGHNTGELFF. The CDR3 DNA follows: TGTGCCAGTAGCTTCGACAGGGGGCACAACACCGGGGAGCTGTTTTTT.

The V gene is TRBV2, the J gene TRBJ2-2, with 7 bases matching TRBD1. This CDR3 contains 14 residues. The V segment lost 7 bases and the J segment 4 bases; nucleotides outside the gene matches: 6. Germline CDR1 and CDR2: SNHLY and FYNNEI. Written as DNA, the CDR3 is TGTGCCAGCAAGACAGGGTTTAGCACCGGGGAGCTGTTTTTT. Protein: CASKTGFSTGELFF.

The chain combines TRBV7-2 with TRBJ1-4; possibly TRBD1 for D (5 bases). Trimming stripped 2 bases from V and 7 bases from J, with 14 bases between. Germline V gene lookup returns CDR1 SGHTA and CDR2 FQGNSA. This CDR3 is built from 15 residues. CDR3 sequence reads: CASSLSRAGIEKLFF. The CDR3 DNA is TGTGCCAGCAGCTTATCAAGGGCAGGGATTGAAAAACTGTTTTTT.

CDR3 DNA sequence: TGTGCCAGCAGTTACTCGATCCGGGGGTCCTTATCATACGAGCAGTACTTC. Amino acid sequence: CASSYSIRGSLSYEQYF. This chain uses TRBV6-2 or TRBV6-3 with TRBJ2-7; D is possibly TRBD2 (6 bases). This CDR3 has 17 residues. In germline, CDR1 is MNHEY, CDR2 SVGEGT. V shed 0 bases and J shed 4 bases, with 19 bases lying between them.

The chain couples TRBV19 to TRBJ1-6; 9 nucleotides line up with TRBD1. The length of the CDR3 is 16 residues. The junction had 8 bases not matched to a gene; V was cut back by 5 bases and J by 6 bases. From germline, CDR1 is LNHDA and CDR2 SQIVND (reference sequence). The CDR3 nucleotides are TGTGCCAGTAGTCCAAGCGGGACAGGGAGTAATTCACCCCTCCACTTT. It yields the protein CASSPSGTGSNSPLHF.

The V call is TRBV13, the J call TRBJ2-7; 10 bases are shared with TRBD2. Germline CDR1 is PRHDT and CDR2 is FYEKMQ (reference sequence). J was trimmed by 1 base and V by 4 bases; bases with no gene match: 4. The CDR3 length is 15 residues. CDR3 nucleotides: TGTGCCAGCAGCTCCTTTAGCGGGAGGTCCTACGAGCAGTACTTC. Protein: CASSSFSGRSYEQYF.

The chain links TRBV5-1 to TRBJ2-7; 9 bases match TRBD2. Germline values: CDR1 SGHRS, CDR2 YFSETQ. The CDR3 is 14 residues long. Trimming cost V 0 bases and J 4 bases; bases outside gene matches: 2. CDR3 coding DNA: TGCGCCAGCAGCTTGGTTGCGGGAGGGTACGAGCAGTACTTC. Amino acid sequence: CASSLVAGGYEQYF.

J is TRBJ1-1 and V is TRBV15; D gene ambiguous. V dropped 5 bases and J dropped 2 bases, with 18 bases sitting between them. There are 16 residues in the CDR3. Looked up from germline, CDR1 is LNHNV and CDR2 is YYDKDF (reference sequence). CDR3 residues: CATSFPRTEVNTEAFF. CDR3 nucleotide sequence: TGTGCCACCAGCTTCCCCCGGACGGAGGTCAACACTGAAGCTTTCTTT.

This rearrangement joins TRBV19 to TRBJ1-1; D is unclear. Germline loops: CDR1 LNHDA, CDR2 SQIVND (reference sequence). This CDR3 is built from 15 residues. Trimming took 6 bases from V and 0 from J, leaving 14 bases between them. The CDR3 spells CASSFRVSMNTEAFF. As DNA, the CDR3 is TGTGCCAGTAGCTTCCGGGTTTCAATGAACACTGAAGCTTTCTTT.

This clone was seen just once. The chain joins TRBV20-1 to TRBJ2-7, with a weak D call TRBD2 (6 bases). Trimming cost V 3 bases and J 0 bases, with 9 bases left between them. The CDR3 sequence is 13 residues long. CDR1 is DFQATT and CDR2 is SNEGSKA in the germline V gene (reference sequence). The CDR3 loop reads CSASPGVSYEQYF. The CDR3 DNA sequence: TGCAGTGCTAGTCCGGGAGTCTCCTACGAGCAGTACTTC.

The gene calls are TRBV9 and TRBJ1-2, with TRBD1 matching 9 bases. The CDR3 length is 15 residues. In germline, CDR1 is SGDLS, CDR2 YYNGEE. V was pared by 3 bases and J by 6 bases, with 9 bases of the junction left unmatched. The CDR3 region has the DNA TGTGCCAGCAGCGCGGGGGACAGGGAAAACGATGGCTACACCTTC. Protein: CASSAGDRENDGYTF.

This clone was seen a few times. V and J are TRBV25-1 and TRBJ2-7, with TRBD1 identical over 9 bases. Germline CDR1 reads MGHDK; CDR2 reads SYGVNS. This CDR3 has 15 residues. J gave up 3 bases and V 1 base, and 4 bases lay outside the gene matches. The CDR3 DNA reads TGTGCCAGCAGTGAATTAAGGACAGGGGTCTACGAGCAGTACTTC. As protein: CASSELRTGVYEQYF.

The chain is built from TRBV28 and TRBJ1-2; no clear D. The CDR3 has 12 residues. The V gene's germline CDR1 is MDHEN and CDR2 SYDVKM. With 5 bases removed from V and 5 bases from J, the gap between germline ends came to 9 bases. CDR3 nucleotide sequence: TGTGCCAGCAGTCCTCCTCGGTATGGCTACACCTTC. Its translation: CASSPPRYGYTF.

CDR3 sequence reads: CASSPVNLGQGKETQYF. CDR3 nucleotide sequence: TGTGCCAGCTCCCCCGTAAACCTGGGACAGGGGAAAGAGACCCAGTACTTC. The rearrangement links TRBV18 to TRBJ2-5; 10 bases are a match to TRBD1. V shed 6 bases and J 3 bases; nucleotides not matched to a gene: 13. Germline values: CDR1 KGHSH, CDR2 LQKENI. This CDR3 region has 17 residues.

Notes on this clone: In the same sample, other DNA sequences code for this CDR3. The V gene is TRBV7-6, the J gene TRBJ2-7; unclear D gene. The germline V and J ends were trimmed by 4 bases and 2 bases, with 6 bases remaining between them. In germline, CDR1 is SGHVS, CDR2 FNYEAQ. The CDR3 covers 12 residues. In nucleotides, the CDR3 is TGTGCCAGCAGCTCTACCGCCTACGAGCAGTACTTC. This encodes CASSSTAYEQYF.

This chain uses TRBV27 with TRBJ2-7, with TRBD2 as a possible D gene (5 bases). The germline V and J ends were trimmed by 2 bases and 1 base, with 6 bases remaining between them. This CDR3 is built from 13 residues. Germline V gene data show CDR1 as MNHEY and CDR2 as SMNVEV (reference sequence). The CDR3 DNA sequence: TGTGCCAGCAGTTTAGAGGGATCCTACGAGCAGTACTTC. Translation gives CASSLEGSYEQYF.

This clone was picked up one time. V is TRBV3-1 (or the pseudogene TRBV3-2) and J is TRBJ1-1; D is unresolved. Germline CDR1 reads LGHDT; CDR2 reads YNNKEL (reference sequence). CDR3 size: 13 residues. Trimming took 2 bases from V and 10 from J, leaving 14 bases between them. DNA for the CDR3: TGTGCCAGCAGCCAAAATAGGATGGGCAGAGCTTTCTTT. This gives the protein CASSQNRMGRAFF.

This chain connects TRBV5-4 to TRBJ1-1; 8 positions agree with TRBD1. CDR1 SGHNT and CDR2 YYREEE come from the germline V gene (reference sequence). CDR3 length: 19 amino acids. The trim removed 4 bases at V and 5 bases at J, leaving 22 bases unmatched. CDR3 nucleotide sequence: TGTGCCAGCAGCCACACATGGGACAGGTGGATTAAAGGAAGGACTGAAGCTTTCTTT. Translating it yields CASSHTWDRWIKGRTEAFF.

This chain joins TRBV6-5 and TRBJ2-7; 10 bases agree with TRBD1. The V gene end was trimmed by 9 bases and the J gene end by 2 bases; junction bases not matched to a gene: 7. Germline values: CDR1 MNHEY, CDR2 SVGAGI. CDR3 length equals 14 residues. DNA of the CDR3: TGTGCCAGTCGGGACAGGGGCCCGACCTACGAGCAGTACTTC. Translating gives CASRDRGPTYEQYF.